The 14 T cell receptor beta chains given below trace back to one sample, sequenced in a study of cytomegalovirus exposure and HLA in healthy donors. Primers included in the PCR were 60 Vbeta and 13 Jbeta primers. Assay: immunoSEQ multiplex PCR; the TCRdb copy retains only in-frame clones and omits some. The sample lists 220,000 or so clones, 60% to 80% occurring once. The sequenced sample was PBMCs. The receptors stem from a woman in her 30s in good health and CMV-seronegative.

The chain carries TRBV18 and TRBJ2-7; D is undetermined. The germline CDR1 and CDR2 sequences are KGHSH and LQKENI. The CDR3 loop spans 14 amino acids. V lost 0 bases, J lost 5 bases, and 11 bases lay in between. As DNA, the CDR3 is TGTGCCAGCTCACCACCAGTGGGCCGGAACGAGCAGTACTTC. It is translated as CASSPPVGRNEQYF.

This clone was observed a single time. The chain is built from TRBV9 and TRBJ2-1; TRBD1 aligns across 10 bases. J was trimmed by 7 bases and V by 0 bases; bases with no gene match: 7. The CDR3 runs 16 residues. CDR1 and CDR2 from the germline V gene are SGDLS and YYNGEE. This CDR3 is CASSVAVGQGWNEQFF. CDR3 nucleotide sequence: TGTGCCAGCAGCGTAGCGGTGGGACAGGGGTGGAATGAGCAGTTCTTC.

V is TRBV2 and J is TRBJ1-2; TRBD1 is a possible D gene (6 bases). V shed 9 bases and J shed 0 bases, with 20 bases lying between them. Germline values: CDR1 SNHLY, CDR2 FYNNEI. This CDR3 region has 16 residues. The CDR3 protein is CASLQTGLLANYGYTF. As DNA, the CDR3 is TGTGCCAGTCTGCAGACAGGACTTCTAGCTAACTATGGCTACACCTTC.

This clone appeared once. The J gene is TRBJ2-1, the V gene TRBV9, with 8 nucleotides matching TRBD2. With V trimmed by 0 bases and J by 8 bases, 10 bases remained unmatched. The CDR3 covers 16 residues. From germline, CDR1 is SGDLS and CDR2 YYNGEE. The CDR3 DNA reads TGTGCCAGCAGCGTAGGCCTAGCGGGTCGTCTTGATGAGCAGTTCTTC. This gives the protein CASSVGLAGRLDEQFF.

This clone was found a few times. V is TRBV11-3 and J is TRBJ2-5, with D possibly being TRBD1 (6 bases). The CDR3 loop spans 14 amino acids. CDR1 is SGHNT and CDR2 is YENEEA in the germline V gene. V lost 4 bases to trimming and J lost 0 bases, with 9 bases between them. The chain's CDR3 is CASSWDKYQETQYF. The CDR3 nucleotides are TGTGCCAGCAGCTGGGACAAGTACCAAGAGACCCAGTACTTC. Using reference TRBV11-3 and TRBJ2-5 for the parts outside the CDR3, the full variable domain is EAGVVQSPRYKIIEKKQPVAFWCNPISGHNTLYWYLQNLGQGPELLIRYENEEAVDDSQLPKDRFSAERLKGVDSTLKIQPAELGDSAVYLCASSWDKYQETQYFGPGTRLLVL.

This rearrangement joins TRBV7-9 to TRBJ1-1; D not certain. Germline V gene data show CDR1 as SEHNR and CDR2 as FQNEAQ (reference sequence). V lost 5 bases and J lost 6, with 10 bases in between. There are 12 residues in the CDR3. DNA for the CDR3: TGTGCCAGCAGCATGACATCACCTGAAGCTTTCTTT. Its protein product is CASSMTSPEAFF.

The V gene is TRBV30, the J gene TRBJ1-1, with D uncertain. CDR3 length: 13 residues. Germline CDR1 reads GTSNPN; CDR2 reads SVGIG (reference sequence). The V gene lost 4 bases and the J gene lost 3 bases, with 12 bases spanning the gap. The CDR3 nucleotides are TGTGCCTGGACGTTCAACCGAGACACTGAAGCTTTCTTT. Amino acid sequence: CAWTFNRDTEAFF.

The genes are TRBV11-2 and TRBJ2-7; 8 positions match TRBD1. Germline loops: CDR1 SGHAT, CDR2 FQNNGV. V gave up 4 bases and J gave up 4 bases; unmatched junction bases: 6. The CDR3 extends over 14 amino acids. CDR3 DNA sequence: TGTGCCAGCAGCTCCCTACAGGGGGTGTACGAGCAGTACTTC. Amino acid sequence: CASSSLQGVYEQYF.

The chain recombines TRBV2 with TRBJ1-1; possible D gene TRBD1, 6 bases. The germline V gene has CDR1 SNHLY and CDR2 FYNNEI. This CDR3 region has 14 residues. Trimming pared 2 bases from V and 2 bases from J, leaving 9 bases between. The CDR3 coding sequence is TGTGCCAGCAGTGAACGGGGGGCTAACACTGAAGCTTTCTTT. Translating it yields CASSERGANTEAFF.

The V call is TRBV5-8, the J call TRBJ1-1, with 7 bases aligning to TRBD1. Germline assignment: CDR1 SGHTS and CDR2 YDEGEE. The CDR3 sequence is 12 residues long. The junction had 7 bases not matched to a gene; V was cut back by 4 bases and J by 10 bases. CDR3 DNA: TGTGCCAGCAGCCCAGACAGGGTTCGAGCTTTCTTT. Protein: CASSPDRVRAFF.

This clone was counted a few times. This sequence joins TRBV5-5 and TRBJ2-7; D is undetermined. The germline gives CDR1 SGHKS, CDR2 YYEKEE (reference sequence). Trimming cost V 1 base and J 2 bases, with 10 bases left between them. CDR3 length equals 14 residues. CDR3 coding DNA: TGTGCCAGCAGCTTGATACAGATACCCTACGAGCAGTACTTC. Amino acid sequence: CASSLIQIPYEQYF.

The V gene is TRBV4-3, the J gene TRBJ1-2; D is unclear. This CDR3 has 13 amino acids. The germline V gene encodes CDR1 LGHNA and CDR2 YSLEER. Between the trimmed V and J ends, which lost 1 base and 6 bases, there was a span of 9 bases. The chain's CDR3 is CASSQVQEDGYTF. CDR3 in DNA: TGCGCCAGCAGCCAAGTCCAGGAGGATGGCTACACCTTC.

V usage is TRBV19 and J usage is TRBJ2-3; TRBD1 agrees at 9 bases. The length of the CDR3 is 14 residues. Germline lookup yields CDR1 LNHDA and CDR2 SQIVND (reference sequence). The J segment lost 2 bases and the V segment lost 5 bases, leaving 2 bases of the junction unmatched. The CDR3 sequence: CASSWTGATDTQYF. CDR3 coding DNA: TGTGCCAGTAGTTGGACAGGGGCCACAGATACGCAGTATTTT.

CDR3 residues: CASSEGALEGTDTQYF. The DNA for the CDR3 is TGTGCCAGCAGTGAAGGAGCATTAGAGGGCACAGATACGCAGTATTTT. V usage is TRBV6-1 and J usage is TRBJ2-3, with D uncertain. Germline lookup yields CDR1 MNHNS and CDR2 SASEGT. Trimming took 1 base from V and 1 from J, leaving 12 bases between them. CDR3 length equals 16 residues.